The 8 T cell receptor beta chains listed next were all sequenced from one sample in a study of blood T cell repertoires in COVID-19. Some clones are missing from TCRdb's copy, which holds only in-frame ones; the method was immunoSEQ multiplex PCR. This sample has hundreds of thousands of clones, with under 90% found just once. What was sequenced was peripheral blood. The receptors were gathered from a woman in her twenties or thirties with COVID-19, enrolled during active disease.

The chain links TRBV2 to TRBJ1-1; D might be TRBD1 (5 bases). The CDR3 is 14 residues long. V lost 5 bases to trimming and J lost 4 bases, with 14 bases between them. Germline V gives CDR1 SNHLY, CDR2 FYNNEI. The CDR3 sequence: CASSLIRGGTEAFF. CDR3 coding DNA: TGTGCCAGCAGTTTAATTCGGGGGGGCACTGAAGCTTTCTTT.

This clone was seen a single time. The chain couples TRBV7-9 to TRBJ1-2; 12 nucleotides align to TRBD1. The ends lost 5 bases at V and 6 bases at J; junction bases unmatched: 7. The CDR3 covers 15 residues. CDR1 and CDR2 from the germline V gene are SEHNR and FQNEAQ (reference sequence). CDR3: CASSTGTGGRDGYTF. The CDR3 DNA reads as TGTGCCAGCAGCACCGGGACAGGGGGCAGGGATGGCTACACCTTC.

This chain uses TRBV7-9 with TRBJ2-1; D not resolved. The CDR3 consists of 12 residues. V lost 9 bases, J lost 8 bases, and 14 bases lay in between. CDR1 and CDR2 from the germline V gene are SEHNR and FQNEAQ (reference sequence). The CDR3 spells CASLEGSDEQFF. The CDR3 DNA reads TGTGCCAGTCTAGAAGGCAGCGATGAGCAGTTCTTC.

The V and J genes are TRBV11-2 and TRBJ2-4, with 8 nucleotides matching TRBD1. The germline CDR1 and CDR2 sequences are SGHAT and FQNNGV. CDR3 length: 15 residues. Germline trimming cut 2 bases from V and 10 bases from J; bases unmatched to any gene: 10. DNA for the CDR3: TGTGCCAGCAGCTTACTTATAGGACAGGGTATAATTCAGTACTTC. Its protein is CASSLLIGQGIIQYF. Supplemented by reference TRBV11-2 and TRBJ2-4, the full variable domain reads EAGVAQSPRYKIIEKRQSVAFWCNPISGHATLYWYQQILGQGPKLLIQFQNNGVVDDSQLPKDRFSAERLKGVDSTLKIQPAKLEDSAVYLCASSLLIGQGIIQYFGAGTRLSVL.

The V gene is TRBV4-1, the J gene TRBJ1-6; no firm D call. Between the trimmed V and J ends, which lost 1 base and 9 bases, there was a span of 10 bases. Germline V gives CDR1 MGHRA, CDR2 YSYEKL. The CDR3 sequence is 14 residues long. CDR3 in amino acids: CASSQVVAGSPLHF. The CDR3 DNA is TGCGCCAGCAGCCAAGTGGTGGCTGGTTCACCCCTCCACTTT.

The chain recombines TRBV6-4 with TRBJ1-2; possible D gene TRBD1, 6 bases. The CDR3 has 16 residues. The V gene's germline CDR1 is MRHNA and CDR2 SNTAGT. V lost 0 bases, J lost 4 bases, and 15 bases lay in between. This CDR3 is CASSDSIGTPAYGYTF. CDR3 DNA: TGTGCCAGCAGTGACTCGATTGGGACACCCGCCTATGGCTACACCTTC.

This sequence joins TRBV19 and TRBJ2-4; TRBD2 aligns across 9 bases. The CDR3 totals 15 residues. Germline V lookup: CDR1 LNHDA, CDR2 SQIVND (reference sequence). Germline trimming cut 2 bases from V and 7 bases from J; bases unmatched to any gene: 6. For the CDR3, the DNA is TGTGCCAGTAGTATATCACAGCGGGGGGTCAACATTCAGTACTTC. Translation gives CASSISQRGVNIQYF.

The CDR3 nucleotides read TGTGCCACCAGTGAAGGGACAGCTAACTATGGCTACACCTTC. It translates to CATSEGTANYGYTF. V gene TRBV24-1 combines with J gene TRBJ1-2, with 7 bases matching TRBD1. The germline CDR1 and CDR2 sequences are KGHDR and SFDVKD. With V trimmed by 4 bases and J by 0 bases, 1 base remained unmatched. The length of the CDR3 is 14 residues.